This T cell receptor beta chain was sequenced during a study of blood T cell repertoires in COVID-19. Sequenced by immunoSEQ multiplex PCR; TCRdb stores in-frame clones only, minus some. The top ten hold roughly 5.3% of the sample, which has about 150,000 clones, around 90% seen once. This clone was detected a few times. The length of the CDR3 is 14 residues. V was shortened by 4 bases and J by 4 bases, with 14 bases between the two germline ends. The TCR originated in a young man with COVID-19, enrolled during active disease. Material for sequencing was peripheral blood. The gene calls are TRBV23-1 and TRBJ2-7; TRBD1 might be the D (5 bases). TRBV23-1 is sorted into the ORF group, with uncertain function. Written as DNA, the CDR3 is TGCGCCAGCAGTCCTCCAGGGAATGGGTACGAGCAGTACTTC. It is translated as CASSPPGNGYEQYF.